This T cell receptor beta chain was sequenced in a study of early T cells in non-severe SARS-CoV-2 infection. This clonotype was seen many times. J was trimmed by 2 bases and V by 0 bases; bases with no gene match: 4. The length of the CDR3 is 16 residues. Per the germline V gene, CDR1 is MNHNY and CDR2 is SVGAGI (reference sequence). Unique molecular identifiers were attached to individual cDNA molecules. In TCRdb, the 5' RACE reads were re-called with MiXCR into one record per CDR3 protein. Here the sample spans about 63,000 distinct CDR3 sequences, approximately 12% being singletons. The origin of this receptor is an adult who was a healthcare worker with PCR-confirmed SARS-CoV-2 infection or an uninfected control (not recorded which). The sequenced material came from whole blood. V gene TRBV6-6 combines with J gene TRBJ1-5, with 7 bases identical to TRBD1. CDR3 sequence reads: CASSYSRQGGNQPQHF. CDR3 coding DNA: TGTGCCAGCAGTTACTCGAGACAGGGTGGCAATCAGCCCCAGCATTTT.